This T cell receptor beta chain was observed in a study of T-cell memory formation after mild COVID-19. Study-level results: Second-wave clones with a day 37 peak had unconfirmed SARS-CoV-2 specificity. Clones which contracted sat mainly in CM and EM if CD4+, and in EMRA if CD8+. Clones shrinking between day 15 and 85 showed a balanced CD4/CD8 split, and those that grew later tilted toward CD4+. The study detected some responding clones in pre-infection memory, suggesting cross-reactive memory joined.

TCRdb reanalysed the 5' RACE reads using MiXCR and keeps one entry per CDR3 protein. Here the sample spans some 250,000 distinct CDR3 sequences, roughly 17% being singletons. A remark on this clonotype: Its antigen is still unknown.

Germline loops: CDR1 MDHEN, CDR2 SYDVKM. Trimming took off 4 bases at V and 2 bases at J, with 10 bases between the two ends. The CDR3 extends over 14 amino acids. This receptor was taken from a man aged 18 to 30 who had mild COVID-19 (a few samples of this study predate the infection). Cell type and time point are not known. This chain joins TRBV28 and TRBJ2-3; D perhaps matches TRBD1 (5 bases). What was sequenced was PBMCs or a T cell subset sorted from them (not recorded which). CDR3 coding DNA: TGTGCCAGCAGTTGGACACCGGCCACAGATACGCAGTATTTT. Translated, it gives CASSWTPATDTQYF.